This is a list of T cell receptor beta chains from one sample in a study of blood T cell repertoires in COVID-19. The table came from immunoSEQ multiplex PCR; TCRdb's copy has only in-frame clones and leaves some out. The sample lists a few hundred thousand clones, roughly four fifths occurring once. The sequencing input was PBMCs or T cells enriched from blood (not recorded which). These receptors were taken from a man aged 35 to 55 who had recovered from COVID-19. CDR3s include the opening cysteine and the closing phenylalanine or tryptophan. A D gene is named only where the DNA matches it firmly. A row's size may be missing; if present it is once, few, many or a size class.

-	TRBD1	TRBJ1-5	TRBV5-6	TGTGCCAGCAGCTCGAGGACAGGGGGTGGGCAGCCCCAGCATTTT	CASSSRTGGGQPQHF
-	-	TRBJ1-5	TRBV3-1/TRBV3-2	TGTGCCAGCAGCCCGGGGGGGCAGCCCCAGCATTTT	CASSPGGQPQHF
-	-	TRBJ2-7	TRBV5-6	TGTGCCAGCAGCTTTGGGGTAGCGCTCGGCGAGCAGTACTTC	CASSFGVALGEQYF
-	-	TRBJ2-2	TRBV6-5	TGTGCCAGCAGATTATTCAGGGCCGGGGAGCTGTTTTTT	CASRLFRAGELFF
once	TRBD1	TRBJ1-5	TRBV6-5	TGTGCCAGCAGGGGGACAGGGACGGAAAATCAGCCCCAGCATTTT	CASRGTGTENQPQHF
-	TRBD2	TRBJ2-1	TRBV5-1	TGCGCCAGCAGCTTCCCTAGCGGGAGGACGAATGAGCAGTTCTTC	CASSFPSGRTNEQFF
few	TRBD1	TRBJ1-6	TRBV18	TGTGCCAGCTCACCACCGGAACGGACAGGGACCTCACCCCTCCACTTT	CASSPPERTGTSPLHF
-	TRBD2	TRBJ2-1	TRBV7-3	TGTGCCAGCAGCTTAAGGGGGACTACGCCGGGGGAGCAGTTCTTC	CASSLRGTTPGEQFF
once	-	TRBJ2-3	TRBV20-1	TGCAGTGCTAGTAAGGGCGGGGCCACTCGGAGCACAGATACGCAGTATTTT	CSASKGGATRSTDTQYF
-	-	TRBJ1-1	TRBV4-1	TGCGCCAGCAGCCAAGATAGCCTGGGTGGGGAAGCTTTCTTT	CASSQDSLGGEAFF
many	-	TRBJ1-5	TRBV2	TGTGCCAGCACCGGGGGGGCTCAGCCCCAGCATTTT	CASTGGAQPQHF
-	-	TRBJ2-1	TRBV5-1	TGCGCCAGCAGCCTTGAGGGCAGAGGTGAGCAGTTCTTC	CASSLEGRGEQFF
-	-	TRBJ1-6	TRBV6-1	TGTGCCAGCAGTGAAGGTCCATATAATTCACCCCTCCACTTT	CASSEGPYNSPLHF
-	TRBD1	TRBJ2-1	TRBV7-8	TGTGCCAGCAGCACGCGTGGGACAGGGCGGGATGAGCAGTTCTTC	CASSTRGTGRDEQFF
-	TRBD1	TRBJ1-2	TRBV9	TGTGCCAGCAGCGTAGAAGGGACAGGGAGTAAGGGCTACACCTTC	CASSVEGTGSKGYTF
-	TRBD2	TRBJ2-1	TRBV4-1	TGCGCCAGCAGCCTCGGGACTAGCGGGGCTAGGGATGAGCAGTTCTTC	CASSLGTSGARDEQFF
-	-	TRBJ2-1	TRBV27	TGTGCCAGCAGTTTCCAGGGGCTCGGGTACAATGAGCAGTTCTTC	CASSFQGLGYNEQFF
-	-	TRBJ1-5	TRBV6-5	TGTGCCAGCAGTTACTCAACGGGGGGCGGTCAGCCCCAGCATTTT	CASSYSTGGGQPQHF
-	TRBD2	TRBJ2-3	TRBV10-2	TGCGCCAGCAGTGACCTTACTCGGGGGACTAACACAGATACGCAGTATTTT	CASSDLTRGTNTDTQYF
-	-	TRBJ2-3	TRBV3-1/TRBV3-2	TGTGCCAGCAGCCTAGGGAGAGTAGGAAATACGCAGTATTTT	CASSLGRVGNTQYF
-	TRBD2	TRBJ2-1	TRBV5-6	TGTGCCAGCAGCCAGCGGGGGAAGGTGTACAATGAGCAGTTCTTC	CASSQRGKVYNEQFF
-	-	TRBJ1-1	TRBV15	TGTGCCACCAGCAGTGGGGGAACAGGGATAGCTTTCTTT	CATSSGGTGIAFF
-	-	TRBJ1-1	TRBV11-3	TGTGCCAGCAGCCCGGGAAGAAACACTGAAGCTTTCTTT	CASSPGRNTEAFF
-	-	TRBJ2-7	TRBV30	TGTGCCGGAATGACACCACCCAGCTACGAGCAGTACTTC	CAGMTPPSYEQYF
once	TRBD1	TRBJ1-6	TRBV9	TGTGCCAGCAGCGCCAGACAGGGGATAGATTCACCCCTCCACTTT	CASSARQGIDSPLHF
-	-	TRBJ1-1	TRBV5-1	TGCGCCAGCAGCTTGGTCGGGGGTGGGACTGAAGCTTTCTTT	CASSLVGGGTEAFF
-	TRBD1	TRBJ1-4	TRBV9	TGTGCCAGCAGCGTGACAGGGGATGAAAAACTGTTTTTT	CASSVTGDEKLFF
-	-	TRBJ1-1	TRBV3-1/TRBV3-2	TGTGCCAGCAGCCAGGGGGGGGTAAGCGGGGAAGCTTTCTTT	CASSQGGVSGEAFF
few	-	TRBJ2-7	TRBV6-6	TGTGCCAGCAGCCACGTCGAGGGAGTCGACATCGGGGAGCAGTACTTC	CASSHVEGVDIGEQYF
once	-	TRBJ2-7	TRBV3-1/TRBV3-2	TGTGCCAGCAGCCAAAGTTCAGGTACGACCTACGAGCAGTACTTC	CASSQSSGTTYEQYF
-	TRBD2	TRBJ2-1	TRBV5-1	TGCGCCAGCAGCTTGAAACTAGCGGGGGGAGGTGAGCAGTTCTTC	CASSLKLAGGGEQFF
-	-	TRBJ1-4	TRBV14	TGTGCCAGCAGCCGGGGACAAGATTATAATGAAAAACTGTTTTTT	CASSRGQDYNEKLFF
-	TRBD2	TRBJ2-7	TRBV7-8	TGTGCCAGCAGCTACTCGGCGGGAGGAGACTACGAGCAGTACTTC	CASSYSAGGDYEQYF
-	-	TRBJ1-2	TRBV24-1	TGTGCCACCAGTGATTTGGAATCGCAGGGTGGTGTATATGGCTACACCTTC	CATSDLESQGGVYGYTF
-	-	TRBJ1-1	TRBV19	TGTGCCACTGGAGGAGGCAGGACGAACACTGAAGCTTTCTTT	CATGGGRTNTEAFF
-	-	TRBJ1-2	TRBV5-1	TGCGCCAGCAGCCGAGGGCATTCTAACTATGGCTACACCTTC	CASSRGHSNYGYTF
-	TRBD1	TRBJ2-1	TRBV11-2	TGTGCCAGCAGCCCTGGACAGGGGGCCTCTTCTTACAATGAGCAGTTCTTC	CASSPGQGASSYNEQFF
-	TRBD2	TRBJ2-3	TRBV14	TGTGCCAGCAGCCAAGACCTGCGGGGGGGCGGCTTTAACACAGATACGCAGTATTTT	CASSQDLRGGGFNTDTQYF
-	-	TRBJ2-3	TRBV6-5	TGTGCCAGCAGACAATTCAGTCGGGCAGATACGCAGTATTTT	CASRQFSRADTQYF
-	-	TRBJ1-1	TRBV5-4	TGTGCCAGCAGCCCTAAAAGAGGAGCAACTGAAGCTTTCTTT	CASSPKRGATEAFF
-	TRBD1	TRBJ1-4	TRBV5-1	TGCACCAGCAGTTCTGCAGGGGGCGCGGACGAAAAACTGTTTTTT	CTSSSAGGADEKLFF
-	TRBD1	TRBJ1-4	TRBV19	TGTGCCAGTAGTATATACTCGGACAGGATTAATGAAAAACTGTTTTTT	CASSIYSDRINEKLFF
-	TRBD1	TRBJ1-1	TRBV7-9	TGTGCCAGCAGCCTGGGACAGGGTAGATTGACTGAAGCTTTCTTT	CASSLGQGRLTEAFF
-	TRBD1	TRBJ1-2	TRBV4-1	TGCGCCAGCAGCCAACTGCAGGGGGCAGGATATGGCTACACCTTC	CASSQLQGAGYGYTF
-	-	TRBJ2-2	TRBV2	TGTGCCAGCACGGCACAGAGAAACACCGGGGAGCTGTTTTTT	CASTAQRNTGELFF
-	-	TRBJ1-5	TRBV24-1	TGTGCCACCGCGGACTATAGCAATCAGCCCCAGCATTTT	CATADYSNQPQHF
-	-	TRBJ1-1	TRBV5-1	TGCGCCAGCAGCTACACCACCGGGGTAACGGCTTTCTTT	CASSYTTGVTAFF
-	-	TRBJ2-7	TRBV6-5	TGTGCCAGCAGTTCCTCCACCGGGTCCGAGCAGTACTTC	CASSSSTGSEQYF
-	-	TRBJ2-1	TRBV25-1	TGTGCCAGCAGTGACCACTCTCACAGAAGACATCACAATGAGCAGTTCTTC	CASSDHSHRRHHNEQFF
-	TRBD1	TRBJ2-2	TRBV5-8	TGTGCCAGCAGCCCATTTATGGGACAGGGTGTGAACACCGAGGAGCTGTTTTTT	CASSPFMGQGVNTEELFF
-	-	TRBJ1-6	TRBV30	TGTGCCTTTACAGGGATGAGCTCCTATAATTCACCCCTCCACTTT	CAFTGMSSYNSPLHF
once	-	TRBJ2-2	TRBV11-2	TGTGCCAGCAGCTTGAGGCAGGGCTCTTTGACTACCGGGGAGCTGTTTTTT	CASSLRQGSLTTGELFF
-	TRBD2	TRBJ2-5	TRBV6-4	TGTGCCAGCTTCACTAGCGGGGGGTGTGAAGAGACCCAGTACTTC	CASFTSGGCEETQYF
-	TRBD1	TRBJ1-6	TRBV5-1	TGCGCCAGCAGCCCCCGCCGGGACAGGTCAGGTTCACCCCTCCACTTT	CASSPRRDRSGSPLHF
once	-	TRBJ2-6	TRBV3-1/TRBV3-2	TGTGCCAGCAGCCTAATGGGCAGGTCCCGCTCTGGGGCCAACGTCCTGACTTTC	CASSLMGRSRSGANVLTF
once	TRBD1	TRBJ1-2	TRBV4-2	TGTGCCAGCAGCCAAATGCGACAGGGGAACTATGGCTACACCTTC	CASSQMRQGNYGYTF
-	TRBD1	TRBJ2-7	TRBV11-1	TGTGCCAGCAGCTCAGGACAGGGGTCAGTATCCTACGAGCAGTACTTC	CASSSGQGSVSYEQYF
-	TRBD1	TRBJ1-2	TRBV18	TGTGCCAGCTCACCGGCAGGGACAGGCTATGGCTACACCTTC	CASSPAGTGYGYTF